Sequencing of this T cell receptor beta chain was carried out in a study of shared clonotypes between healthy human individuals. Study-level points and caveats: What naive subsets generally showed was a larger estimated richness than memory subsets showed.

As concerns this clone: Antigen unknown.

Researchers ran the assay at a deep level. The authors distributed each subset's genomic DNA evenly over several immunoSEQ plates. Profiled with immunoSEQ multiplex PCR; TCRdb holds only in-frame clones, not every one. This repertoire shows approximately 2.3 million clones, approximately 93% found once; its top ten account for 0.35% to 0.45%. The donor cohort consisted entirely of Caucasian adults residing in Nashville, Tennessee. The germline V gene encodes CDR1 MNHEY and CDR2 SVGAGI. The CDR3 contains 15 residues. V lost 3 bases and J lost 7, with 18 bases in between. This sequence was found in a young man in good health. Some clones in this sample may be carry-over from other donors' samples. This rearrangement joins TRBV6-5 to TRBJ1-1; the D gene is possibly TRBD1 (5 bases). The sequencing input was naive CD4+ T cells from PBMCs. Documented subset: CD45RA+ positively selected. The CDR3 sequence: CASSYAGAKINEAFF. CDR3 bases: TGTGCCAGCAGTTATGCCGGGGCGAAAATTAATGAAGCTTTCTTT.